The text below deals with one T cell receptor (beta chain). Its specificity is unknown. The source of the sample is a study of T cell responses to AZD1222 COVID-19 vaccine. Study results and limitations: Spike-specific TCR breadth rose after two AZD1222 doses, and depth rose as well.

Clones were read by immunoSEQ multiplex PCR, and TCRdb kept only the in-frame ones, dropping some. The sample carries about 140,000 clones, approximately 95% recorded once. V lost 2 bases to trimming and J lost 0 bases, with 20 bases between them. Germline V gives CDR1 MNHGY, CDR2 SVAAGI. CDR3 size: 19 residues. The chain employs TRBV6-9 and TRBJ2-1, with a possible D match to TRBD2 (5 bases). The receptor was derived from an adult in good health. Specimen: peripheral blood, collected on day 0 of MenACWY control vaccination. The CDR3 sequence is CASSYPSGSPGSSYNEQFF. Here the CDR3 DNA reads TGTGCCAGCAGTTATCCCTCGGGAAGCCCGGGGAGCTCCTACAATGAGCAGTTCTTC.